This TCR beta chain was observed in a study of a mutant IDH1 vaccine in newly diagnosed glioma. About the study: Before enrollment, the patients had been treated with radiotherapy alone, temozolomide alone, or both together. Most of them had received both.

Looked up from germline, CDR1 is PRHDT and CDR2 is FYEKMQ (reference sequence). CDR3 length: 14 amino acids. Trimming stripped 2 bases from V and 7 bases from J, with 12 bases between. TCRdb's table, derived via immunoSEQ multiplex PCR, lists solely in-frame clones and lacks some. The sample has over 75,000 clones, about 87% seen once; the top ten hold roughly 0.61%. Time point of the sample: baseline, week 1 (first vaccination visit). Indicated treatment: pre-vaccination baseline after standard-of-care therapy. This clonotype was obtained from a woman between 50 and 59 years old with glioma. The chain is built from TRBV13 and TRBJ2-1; D perhaps matches TRBD1 (7 bases). The specimen comprised PBMCs, sampled from a glioma patient treated with radiotherapy, temozolomide or both. CDR3 DNA: TGTGCCAGCAGCTTATTACAGGGGAGGAATGAGCAGTTCTTC. The encoded protein is CASSLLQGRNEQFF.